This T cell receptor (beta chain) was sequenced during a study of T cells in Graves' hyperthyroidism and ophthalmopathy. Germline V gene lookup returns CDR1 GTSNPN and CDR2 SVGIG (reference sequence). The CDR3 spans 14 residues. V gave up 2 bases and J gave up 6 bases; unmatched junction bases: 7. TCR beta CDR3 regions were amplified from RNA transcripts. Carried out on the TCR CDR3, a first-round RT-PCR used the HTBI primer set. A single record per CDR3 protein comes from TCRdb applying MiXCR to the multiplex PCR reads. The sample lists 350,000 to 400,000 distinct CDR3 sequences, about 18% seen once, with roughly 3.5% in the top ten. This clonotype showed up many times.

The chain couples TRBV30 to TRBJ1-5, with 7 bases lining up with TRBD1. The origin of this receptor is a woman between 18 and 29 years old with Graves' hyperthyroidism. Source material: blood. The CDR3 reads CAWSRVSGGQPQHF. CDR3 coding DNA: TGTGCCTGGAGTCGCGTATCAGGGGGTCAGCCCCAGCATTTT.